Each of the 20 T cell receptor beta chains below was sequenced from the same sample in a study of blood T cell repertoires in COVID-19. Sequencing used immunoSEQ multiplex PCR; TCRdb keeps in-frame clones, though not all of them. Of approximately 60,000 clones listed, 60% to 85% are singletons. Sequenced material: peripheral blood. The receptor source for this set is a man over 45 with active or convalescent COVID-19.

The chain joins TRBV10-1 to TRBJ2-3, with a tentative D call TRBD2 (6 bases). In germline, CDR1 is WNHNN, CDR2 SYGVQD (reference sequence). The CDR3 covers 14 residues. V dropped 4 bases and J dropped 3 bases, with 11 bases sitting between them. The CDR3: CASSGGGETDTQYF. CDR3 nucleotide sequence: TGCGCCAGCAGTGGAGGCGGGGAAACAGATACGCAGTATTTT.

This clone was recorded only once. V and J are TRBV5-1 and TRBJ2-5; D is possibly TRBD2 (6 bases). The CDR3 totals 14 residues. Germline lookup yields CDR1 SGHRS and CDR2 YFSETQ. Trimming took 4 bases from V and 6 from J, leaving 16 bases between them. The CDR3 nucleotides read TGCGCCAGCAGCGAGGTCGGGGGTGGAAAGACCCAGTACTTC. This sequence encodes CASSEVGGGKTQYF.

This rearrangement joins TRBV6-5 to TRBJ1-6, with D perhaps matching TRBD1 (6 bases). The CDR3 runs 15 residues. V lost 0 bases to trimming and J lost 4 bases, with 7 bases between them. Germline values: CDR1 MNHEY, CDR2 SVGAGI. The CDR3 nucleotides are TGTGCCAGCAGTTACTCCGGGACATATAATTCACCCCTCCACTTT. Its protein is CASSYSGTYNSPLHF.

The chain uses TRBV4-1 and TRBJ2-2, with D tentatively TRBD1 (6 bases). Germline values: CDR1 MGHRA, CDR2 YSYEKL. Trimming shortened V by 8 bases and J by 0 bases, and 10 bases separated the two germline ends. The CDR3 extends over 14 amino acids. Here the CDR3 DNA reads TGCGCCAGCTCCGACAGGTCGAACACCGGGGAGCTGTTTTTT. Its protein is CASSDRSNTGELFF.

The chain recombines TRBV2 with TRBJ1-1; no reliable D call. V dropped 4 bases and J dropped 7 bases, with 13 bases sitting between them. The CDR3 is 13 amino acids. CDR1 and CDR2 from the germline V gene are SNHLY and FYNNEI. Written as DNA, the CDR3 is TGTGCCAGCAGTGTATCAAGGACTATTGAAGCTTTCTTT. Its protein is CASSVSRTIEAFF.

The chain employs TRBV6-4 and TRBJ1-4; 7 bases are shared with TRBD1. Germline V gives CDR1 MRHNA, CDR2 SNTAGT. The junction had 5 bases not matched to a gene; V was cut back by 3 bases and J by 4 bases. The CDR3 runs to 15 residues. CDR3 protein: CASSERDSFNEKLFF. The CDR3 DNA sequence: TGTGCCAGCAGTGAAAGGGACAGCTTTAATGAAAAACTGTTTTTT.

The gene calls are TRBV15 and TRBJ2-7; a weak D match, TRBD1 (6 bases). The CDR3 is 16 amino acids. In germline, CDR1 is LNHNV, CDR2 YYDKDF (reference sequence). V lost 0 bases, J lost 3 bases, and 15 bases lay in between. CDR3: CATSRDTNRVVYEQYF. The DNA for the CDR3 is TGTGCCACCAGCAGAGACACTAACAGGGTAGTCTACGAGCAGTACTTC.

This rearrangement joins TRBV6-5 to TRBJ2-7, with D tentatively TRBD1 (6 bases). Trimming shortened V by 8 bases and J by 2 bases, and 19 bases separated the two germline ends. Germline CDR1 MNHEY, CDR2 SVGAGI. The CDR3 totals 15 residues. The CDR3 protein is CASVGVQGRPYEQYF. DNA of the CDR3: TGTGCCAGCGTTGGGGTCCAGGGGCGTCCCTACGAGCAGTACTTC.

The chain is built from TRBV4-1 and TRBJ2-1; the match to TRBD2 covers 12 bases. Germline loops: CDR1 MGHRA, CDR2 YSYEKL. The CDR3 spans 18 residues. V shed 2 bases, J shed 9 bases, and the junction held 14 bases outside the gene matches. CDR3 protein: CASSQSRLAGAKITEQFF. The CDR3 DNA sequence: TGCGCCAGCAGCCAATCGAGACTAGCGGGAGCAAAGATCACTGAGCAGTTCTTC.

The V gene is TRBV3-1 (or the pseudogene TRBV3-2), the J gene TRBJ2-7; a possible D gene is TRBD2 (5 bases). Germline CDR1 and CDR2: LGHDT and YNNKEL (reference sequence). Trimming stripped 0 bases from V and 6 bases from J, with 12 bases between. CDR3 length: 14 amino acids. CDR3 protein: CASSQDPSAGEQYF. CDR3 sequence (DNA): TGTGCCAGCAGCCAAGATCCGTCCGCGGGCGAGCAGTACTTC.

About this clone: Germline and junction disagree at one end, which may indicate a read error. CDR3 bases: TGTGCCAGCAGGGAAGACTTCTATAATTCACCCCTCCACTTT. It codes for CASREDFYNSPLHF. The rearrangement uses TRBV6-1 and TRBJ1-6; D unclear. Germline CDR1 reads MNHNS; CDR2 reads SASEGT. The CDR3 spans 14 residues.

This chain joins TRBV6-5 and TRBJ2-7; TRBD2 matches at 9 bases. The V segment lost 2 bases and the J segment 3 bases; nucleotides outside the gene matches: 2. The germline CDR1 and CDR2 sequences are MNHEY and SVGAGI. The CDR3 sequence is 14 residues long. CDR3 sequence reads: CASSYETSGYEQYF. The CDR3 nucleotides read TGTGCCAGCAGTTACGAGACTAGCGGCTACGAGCAGTACTTC.

V is TRBV11-3 and J is TRBJ2-5, with TRBD2 matching over 11 bases. V dropped 5 bases and J dropped 7; count of bases not matched to a gene: 18. The CDR3 has 18 residues. Germline-derived CDR1 and CDR2 are SGHNT and YENEEA. The DNA of the CDR3 is TGTGCCAGCAGCCCAGGGAGTAGCGGGAGGGCCGAGTACGTGACCCAGTACTTC. Translation gives CASSPGSSGRAEYVTQYF.

The chain carries TRBV19 and TRBJ1-5, with a weak D call TRBD1 (5 bases). Germline V gene lookup returns CDR1 LNHDA and CDR2 SQIVND (reference sequence). Trimming removed 5 bases from V and 0 bases from J, with 8 bases in between. This CDR3 is built from 14 residues. Written as DNA, the CDR3 is TGTGCCAGTAGTGTTGACAGTAGCAATCAGCCCCAGCATTTT. Translation: CASSVDSSNQPQHF.

V is TRBV27 and J is TRBJ2-6; 7 bases are shared with TRBD2. The V gene end was trimmed by 1 base and the J gene end by 0 bases; junction bases not matched to a gene: 3. The length of the CDR3 is 17 residues. Germline V gives CDR1 MNHEY, CDR2 SMNVEV (reference sequence). As DNA, the CDR3 is TGTGCCAGCAGTTTATTGGGGGGGGTCTCTGGGGCCAACGTCCTGACTTTC. Translating it yields CASSLLGGVSGANVLTF.

CDR3 in amino acids: CASSPLEGDRSNTEAFF. CDR3 sequence (DNA): TGTGCCAGCTCACCTTTGGAGGGGGACAGGTCGAACACTGAAGCTTTCTTT. The chain is built from TRBV18 and TRBJ1-1; 8 bases are a match to TRBD1. V was pared by 3 bases and J by 1 base, with 10 bases of the junction left unmatched. This CDR3 region has 17 residues. Germline lookup yields CDR1 KGHSH and CDR2 LQKENI.

The chain combines TRBV5-1 with TRBJ1-3; D possibly corresponds to TRBD1 (5 bases). The CDR3 is 17 residues long. The V end was cut by 3 bases, the J end by 0 bases, with 16 bases between. Germline V lookup: CDR1 SGHRS, CDR2 YFSETQ. The CDR3, as DNA: TGCGCCAGCAGCTGGGGGGATGGCCGGAACTCTGGAAACACCATATATTTT. It yields the protein CASSWGDGRNSGNTIYF.

The rearrangement uses TRBV2 and TRBJ2-3; 9 nucleotides agree with TRBD2. The V gene end was trimmed by 7 bases and the J gene end by 0 bases; junction bases not matched to a gene: 5. Germline CDR1 reads SNHLY; CDR2 reads FYNNEI. The CDR3 covers 15 residues. The CDR3 DNA reads as TGTGCCAGCACCGAGACTAGCGGAAGCACAGATACGCAGTATTTT. Translating it yields CASTETSGSTDTQYF.

This clone was observed a single time. The chain carries TRBV7-2 and TRBJ1-5; D gene ambiguous. The CDR3 spans 15 residues. V lost 1 base, J lost 7 bases, and 14 bases lay in between. Per the germline V gene, CDR1 is SGHTA and CDR2 is FQGNSA. The CDR3 spells CASSLGNERSQPQHF. CDR3 DNA sequence: TGTGCCAGCAGCTTAGGAAATGAGAGATCACAGCCCCAGCATTTT.

The gene calls are TRBV9 and TRBJ2-6, with 7 bases that match TRBD1. Germline CDR1 SGDLS, CDR2 YYNGEE. Trimming at V came to 4 bases and at J to 4 bases, leaving 23 bases not matched to a gene. The CDR3 covers 21 residues. CDR3 DNA: TGTGCCAGCAGCCCCCGGACCGGGACAGCCGGACCCGGAGCCGGGGCCAACGTCCTGACTTTC. It codes for CASSPRTGTAGPGAGANVLTF.